A single sample gave rise to the 12 T cell receptor beta chains below, sequenced in a study of T cells in Graves' hyperthyroidism and ophthalmopathy (dated by TCRdb to about 2019). Libraries were built with multiplex PCR. TCRdb lists the instrument as Illumina HiSeq 2000. The TCR beta CDR3 regions were amplified from the RNA transcripts. For the first round of RT-PCR on the TCR CDR3, the HTBI primer set was used together with the Qiagen OneStep RT-PCR kit. TCRdb's own reprocessing of the public reads used fastp at Q25 and MiXCR and kept productive beta chains. Rows with a matching CDR3 protein are joined into one entry that keeps the most common DNA and genes. This sample is represented by around 760,000 distinct CDR3 sequences; about a third of them were singletons. Around a third of the sample goes to the ten largest clones. Source material: blood. These receptors all stem from a woman aged 40 to 49 with Graves' hyperthyroidism.

Comments on this clonotype: Its ends do not fully match the called genes, so a read error is possible. This sequence joins TRBV10-3 and TRBJ2-2, with D uncertain. This CDR3 is 14 amino acids long. From germline, CDR1 is ENHRY and CDR2 SYGVKD. CDR3 region: CASSVAVFFGELFF. The CDR3 region has the DNA TGTGCCAGCAGTGTTGCAGTGTTTTTCGGGGAGCTGTTTTTT.

This chain links TRBV12-3 or TRBV12-4 with TRBJ1-2, with TRBD1 as a possible D gene (5 bases). Trimming removed 8 bases from V and 7 bases from J, with 23 bases in between. There are 15 residues in the CDR3. The CDR3 spells CASPVGTRGYGGYTF. The DNA for the CDR3 is TGTGCCAGCCCCGTCGGGACGAGGGGCTACGGTGGCTACACCTTC.

This clonotype was picked up many times. Relative to the germline gene, one junction end is altered; a read error may explain this. The V gene is TRBV4-1, the J gene TRBJ1-1; perhaps TRBD1 as D (5 bases). CDR1 and CDR2 from the germline V gene are MGHRA and YSYEKL. The CDR3 contains 11 residues. CDR3: CASSQGSGPYF. As DNA, the CDR3 is TGCGCCAGCAGCCAAGGATCGGGACCGTACTTT.

V and J are TRBV19 and TRBJ2-2; no definite D call. The germline V gene encodes CDR1 LNHDA and CDR2 SQIVND (reference sequence). This CDR3 has 15 amino acids. V was cut by 4 bases and J by 1 base, with 10 bases left in between. CDR3 residues: CASSKKGGNTGELFF. For the CDR3, the DNA is TGTGCCAGTAGTAAAAAGGGTGGGAACACCGGGGAGCTGTTTTTT.

The chain has TRBV20-1 and TRBJ2-5; 9 bases map to TRBD1. V dropped 4 bases and J dropped 11; count of bases not matched to a gene: 11. The CDR3 consists of 13 residues. The germline V gene has CDR1 DFQATT and CDR2 SNEGSKA (reference sequence). The CDR3 region is CSAKDRGRIEQYF. The CDR3 DNA follows: TGCAGTGCTAAGGACAGGGGACGGATTGAGCAGTACTTC.

This clonotype occurred many times. The J gene is TRBJ2-7, the V gene TRBV5-1, with D perhaps matching TRBD1 (6 bases). Deletions cut 0 bases from V and 8 bases from J, with 12 bases between. Germline CDR1 reads SGHRS; CDR2 reads YFSETQ. The CDR3 loop spans 13 amino acids. The CDR3 DNA sequence: TGCGCCAGCAGCTTGGCGGACAGAAGTAAGCAGTACTTC. Translating gives CASSLADRSKQYF.

The chain recombines TRBV19 with TRBJ1-2; TRBD1 matches at 8 bases. With V trimmed by 10 bases and J by 6 bases, 19 bases remained unmatched. The CDR3 consists of 16 residues. CDR1 and CDR2 (germline): LNHDA, SQIVND (reference sequence). The chain's CDR3 is CATHHAAGQGRDGYTF. For the CDR3, the DNA is TGTGCCACCCACCACGCAGCTGGACAGGGAAGAGATGGCTACACCTTC.

This clonotype showed up many times. The V and J genes are TRBV10-3 and TRBJ2-7, with D tentatively TRBD2 (6 bases). Germline V CDR1 and CDR2: ENHRY, SYGVKD. The CDR3 is made up of 15 amino acids. Trimming stripped 10 bases from V and 3 bases from J, with 22 bases between. In DNA form, the CDR3 reads TGTGCCACCAGGACATATCGGGAGTTAGACTACGAGCAGTACTTC. Its translation: CATRTYRELDYEQYF.

This clonotype was observed many times. The germline gene is not matched at one end of the junction; a read error may be the cause. The chain links TRBV7-7 to TRBJ2-7, with 8 bases lining up with TRBD1. In germline, CDR1 is SSHAT, CDR2 FNYEAQ (reference sequence). CDR3 length: 15 amino acids. The CDR3 sequence is CASSRDRSSVREQYF. CDR3 bases: TGTGCTAGCAGCAGGGACAGGAGCTCAGTACGGGAGCAGTACTTC.

Many counts were recorded for this clonotype. This sequence joins TRBV29-1 and TRBJ1-6, with 7 positions matching TRBD1. CDR1 is SQVTM, CDR2 ANQGSEA, per germline. The CDR3 loop spans 13 amino acids. Trimming removed 4 bases from V and 7 bases from J; junction bases left unmatched: 4. CDR3 residues: CSVASQGNSPLHF. Written as DNA, the CDR3 is TGCAGCGTTGCTTCACAGGGGAATTCACCCCTCCACTTT.

The rearrangement links TRBV7-3 to TRBJ2-3; a possible D gene is TRBD2 (5 bases). Per germline, CDR1 SGHTA and CDR2 FQGTGA. The CDR3 is 11 residues long. V was pared by 8 bases and J by 8 bases, with 11 bases between. This chain's CDR3 is CASGPEGTQYF. The CDR3 region has the DNA TGTGCCAGCGGCCCCGAGGGTACGCAGTATTTT.

This chain uses TRBV19 with TRBJ2-5, with 10 bases identical to TRBD1. V lost 9 bases and J lost 5; bases outside the gene matches: 9. CDR3 length: 14 residues. Germline V gene data show CDR1 as LNHDA and CDR2 as SQIVND (reference sequence). The CDR3 spells CARPPGQGYETQYF. The CDR3, as DNA: TGTGCCAGGCCACCGGGACAGGGGTACGAGACCCAGTACTTC. Supplemented by reference TRBV19 and TRBJ2-5, the full variable domain reads DGGITQSPKYLFRKEGQNVTLSCEQNLNHDAMYWYRQDPGQGLRLIYYSQIVNDFQKGDIAEGYSVSREKKESFPLTVTSAQKNPTAFYLCARPPGQGYETQYFGPGTRLLVL.